The 8 T cell receptor beta chains below come from one sample, sequenced in a study of cytomegalovirus exposure and HLA in healthy donors. The PCR used 60 Vbeta and 13 Jbeta primers. Profiling relied on immunoSEQ multiplex PCR, and the TCRdb table lists in-frame clones only, not all of them. This sample has tens of thousands of clones, with under 9% found just once. The sample comprised PBMCs. The receptors originated from a man aged 50 or older in good health and CMV-seronegative.

DNA for the CDR3: TGTGCCAGTAGGACAGGGACCGAAGAGACCCAGTACTTC. Its translation: CASRTGTEETQYF. The genes are TRBV19 and TRBJ2-5, with TRBD1 identical over 7 bases. CDR1 LNHDA and CDR2 SQIVND come from the germline V gene (reference sequence). The CDR3 runs to 13 residues. With V trimmed by 6 bases and J by 3 bases, 4 bases remained unmatched.

This clone was detected many times. This sequence joins TRBV5-5 and TRBJ1-1; D is possibly TRBD1 (6 bases). The ends were cut back, 3 bases at V and 1 base at J, with 13 bases in the middle. Germline-derived CDR1 and CDR2 are SGHKS and YYEKEE (reference sequence). The CDR3 extends over 15 amino acids. Written as DNA, the CDR3 is TGTGCCAGCAGCTCCCGGGACACCGCGAACACTGAAGCTTTCTTT. Amino acids: CASSSRDTANTEAFF.

This clone was detected a few times. This chain connects TRBV14 to TRBJ2-3; the match to TRBD2 covers 8 bases. Germline V lookup: CDR1 SGHDN, CDR2 FVKESK. V gave up 1 base and J gave up 0 bases; unmatched junction bases: 3. The CDR3 is made up of 16 amino acids. CDR3 sequence reads: CASSQVAGGSTDTQYF. The CDR3 region has the DNA TGTGCCAGCAGCCAAGTGGCGGGGGGCAGCACAGATACGCAGTATTTT.

This clone has more than one count but fewer than ten. This rearrangement joins TRBV5-6 to TRBJ1-1; D gene uncertain. This CDR3 comprises 13 residues. CDR1 is SGHDT and CDR2 is YYEEEE in the germline V gene. V gave up 4 bases and J gave up 4 bases, with 11 bases separating them. As DNA, the CDR3 is TGTGCCAGCAGCCTGTTGGGGAGCACTGAAGCTTTCTTT. It yields the protein CASSLLGSTEAFF.

The sample holds a few counts of this clone. V usage is TRBV2 and J usage is TRBJ2-3; a weak D match, TRBD1 (5 bases). There are 16 residues in the CDR3. The V gene lost 4 bases and the J gene lost 2 bases, with 16 bases spanning the gap. CDR1 is SNHLY, CDR2 FYNNEI, per germline. CDR3 DNA sequence: TGTGCCAGCAGTGCCCGTAAAGACAGCCCCACAGATACGCAGTATTTT. Translated: CASSARKDSPTDTQYF. Full variable domain (rest looked up from reference TRBV2 and TRBJ2-3): EPEVTQTPSHQVTQMGQEVILRCVPISNHLYFYWYRQILGQKVEFLVSFYNNEISEKSEIFDDQFSVERPDGSNFTLKIRSTKLEDSAMYFCASSARKDSPTDTQYFGPGTRLTVL.

The genes are TRBV6-5 and TRBJ1-2; TRBD1 is a possible D gene (6 bases). The CDR3 loop spans 14 amino acids. Trimming removed 4 bases at V and 6 bases at J, with 15 bases between. Germline loops: CDR1 MNHEY, CDR2 SVGAGI. The CDR3 spells CASSWDTKGNGYTF. The CDR3 DNA reads as TGTGCCAGCAGTTGGGACACCAAGGGCAATGGCTACACCTTC.

The chain is built from TRBV28 and TRBJ2-2, with D possibly matching TRBD2 (5 bases). V was trimmed by 7 bases and J by 6 bases, leaving 18 bases between them. Germline V gene data show CDR1 as MDHEN and CDR2 as SYDVKM. This CDR3 comprises 15 residues. CDR3 sequence: CASTPRRTGPGELFF. The CDR3 DNA is TGTGCCAGCACCCCCCGGAGGACGGGCCCCGGGGAGCTGTTTTTT. The variable domain in full, with the rest retrieved from reference TRBV28 and TRBJ2-2, is DVKVTQSSRYLVKRTGEKVFLECVQDMDHENMFWYRQDPGLGLRLIYFSYDVKMKEKGDIPEGYSVSREKKERFSLILESASTNQTSMYLCASTPRRTGPGELFFGEGSRLTVL.

This chain joins TRBV7-9 and TRBJ1-1; weak D call: TRBD1 (6 bases). In germline, CDR1 is SEHNR, CDR2 FQNEAQ (reference sequence). This CDR3 has 16 residues. The V end lost 5 bases, the J end lost 0 bases, and 16 bases lay between the germline ends. CDR3 amino acids: CASSREVGALNTEAFF. The CDR3 DNA sequence: TGTGCCAGCAGCCGAGAGGTGGGGGCCCTGAACACTGAAGCTTTCTTT.